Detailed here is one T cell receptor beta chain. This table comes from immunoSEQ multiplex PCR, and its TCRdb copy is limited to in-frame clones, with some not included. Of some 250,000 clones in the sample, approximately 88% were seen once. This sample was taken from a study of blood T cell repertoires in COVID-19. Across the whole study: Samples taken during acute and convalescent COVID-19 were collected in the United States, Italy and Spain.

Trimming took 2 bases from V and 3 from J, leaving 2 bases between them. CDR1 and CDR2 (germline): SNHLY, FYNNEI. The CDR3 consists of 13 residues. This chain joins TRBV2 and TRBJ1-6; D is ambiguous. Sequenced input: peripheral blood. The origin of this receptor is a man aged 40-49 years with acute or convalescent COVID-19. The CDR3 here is CASSERYNSPLHF. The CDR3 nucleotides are TGTGCCAGCAGTGAACGCTATAATTCACCCCTCCACTTT.